What follows is one TCR beta chain and its context. Its antigen is unknown. The missing CDR3 end, 3 residues past where the read stops, is filled in from the germline J gene. The CDR3 loop spans 13 amino acids. Germline V gene data show CDR1 as GTSNPN and CDR2 as SVGIG (reference sequence). The entry originates in a study of T cell clonality in common variable immunodeficiency. Findings and limits, study-wide: What drives increased CVID clonality needs T cell subpopulation sequencing.

Clones were read by immunoSEQ multiplex PCR, and TCRdb kept only the in-frame ones, dropping some. The data show 35,000 to 55,000 clones, none appearing only once, with about 0.66% held by the ten largest. The TCR originated in a person aged 18-69 years in good health. Sequencing was performed on peripheral blood mononuclear cells. The chain combines TRBV30 with TRBJ1-2; D is uncertain. Incomplete CDR3 DNA: TGTGCCTGGAGTGTATCTAGCACAGATACC. It codes for CAWSVSSTDT. The entire CDR3 reads CAWSVSSTDTYTF. Complete variable domain (other parts from reference TRBV30 and TRBJ1-2): SQTIHQWPATLVQPVGSPLSLECTVEGTSNPNLYWYRQAAGRGLQLLFYSVGIGQISSEVPQNLSASRPQDRQFILSSKKLLLSDSGFYLCAWSVSSTDTYTFGSGTRLTVV.